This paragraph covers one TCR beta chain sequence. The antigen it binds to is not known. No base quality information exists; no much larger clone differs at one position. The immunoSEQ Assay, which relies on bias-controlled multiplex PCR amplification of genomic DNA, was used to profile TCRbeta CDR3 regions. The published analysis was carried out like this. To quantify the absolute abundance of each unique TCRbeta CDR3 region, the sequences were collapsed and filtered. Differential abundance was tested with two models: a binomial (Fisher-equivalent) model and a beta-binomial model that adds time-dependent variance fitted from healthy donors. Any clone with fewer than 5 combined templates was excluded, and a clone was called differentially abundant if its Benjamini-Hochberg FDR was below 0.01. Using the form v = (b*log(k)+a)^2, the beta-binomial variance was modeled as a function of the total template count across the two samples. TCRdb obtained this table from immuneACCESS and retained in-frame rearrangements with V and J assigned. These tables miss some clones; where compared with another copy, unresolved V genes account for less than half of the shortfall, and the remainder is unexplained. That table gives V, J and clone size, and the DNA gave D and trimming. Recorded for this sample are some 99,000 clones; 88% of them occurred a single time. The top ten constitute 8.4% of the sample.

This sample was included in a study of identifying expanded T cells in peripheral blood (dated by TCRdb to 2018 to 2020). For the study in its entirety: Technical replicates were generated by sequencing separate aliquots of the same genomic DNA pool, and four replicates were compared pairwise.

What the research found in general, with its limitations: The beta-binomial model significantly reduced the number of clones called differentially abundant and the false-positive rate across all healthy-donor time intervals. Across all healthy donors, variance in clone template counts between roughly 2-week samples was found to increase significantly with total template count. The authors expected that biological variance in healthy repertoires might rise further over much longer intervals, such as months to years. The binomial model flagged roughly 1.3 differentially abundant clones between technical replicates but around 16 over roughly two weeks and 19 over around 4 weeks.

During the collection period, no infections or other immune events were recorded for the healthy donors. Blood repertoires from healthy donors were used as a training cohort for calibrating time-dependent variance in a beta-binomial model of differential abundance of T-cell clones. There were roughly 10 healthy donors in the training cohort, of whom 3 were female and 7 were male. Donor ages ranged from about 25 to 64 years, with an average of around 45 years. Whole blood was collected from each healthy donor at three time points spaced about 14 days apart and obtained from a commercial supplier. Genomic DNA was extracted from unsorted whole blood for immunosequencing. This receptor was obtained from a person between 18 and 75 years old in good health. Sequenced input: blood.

The CDR3 has the sequence CASSPRIDSNQPQHF. The sequenced DNA is TGTGCCAGCAGCCCAAGGATCGATAGCAATCAGCCCCAGCATTTT. Rearrangement joined TRBV7-7 to TRBJ1-5, with the D gene call left open. Trimming takes 5 bases from V and 0 bases from J, and the germline ends sit 11 bases apart. Taken from the germline V gene (reference sequence), the CDR1 and CDR2 loops are SSHAT and FNYEAQ. The CDR3 numbers 15 residues from cysteine through phenylalanine. The only DNA kept is the CDR3, 45 bases in frame from the first base.